This TCR beta chain was obtained from a study of identical twins. Notes on this clonotype: What it recognizes is unknown.

Trimming at V came to 4 bases and at J to 1 base, leaving 11 bases not matched to a gene. CDR1 MNHEY and CDR2 SMNVEV come from the germline V gene (reference sequence). The CDR3 is 18 amino acids. Study results and limitations: An excess of low generation probability was shown by twin-shared out-of-frame alpha sequences.

Template switching added a universal primer site; cDNA carried unique molecular identifiers. Each CDR3 protein gets one entry after TCRdb re-called the 5' RACE reads with MiXCR. Among some 900,000 distinct CDR3 sequences listed, roughly 12% were seen once. The sample also formed part of further work on yellow fever vaccine responses in identical twins.

This sequence joins TRBV27 and TRBJ2-3; 10 nucleotides line up with TRBD2. Specimen: PBMCs. This receptor was taken from a woman between 18 and 29 years old in good health. The CDR3 loop is CASSSDRTSGAGTDTQYF. CDR3 DNA sequence: TGTGCCAGCAGTTCGGACCGGACTAGCGGAGCGGGCACAGATACGCAGTATTTT.